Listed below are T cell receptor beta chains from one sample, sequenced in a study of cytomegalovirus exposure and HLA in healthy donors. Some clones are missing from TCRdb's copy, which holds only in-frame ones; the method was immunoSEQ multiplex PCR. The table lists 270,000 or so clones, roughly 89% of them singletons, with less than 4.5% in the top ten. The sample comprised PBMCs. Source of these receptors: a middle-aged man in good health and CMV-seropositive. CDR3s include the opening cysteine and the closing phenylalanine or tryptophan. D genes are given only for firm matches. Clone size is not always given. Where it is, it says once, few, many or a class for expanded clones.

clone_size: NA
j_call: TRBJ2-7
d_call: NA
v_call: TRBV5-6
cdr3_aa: CASSFSQWLAEQYF
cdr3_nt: TGTGCCAGCAGCTTTAGCCAGTGGCTTGCCGAGCAGTACTTC

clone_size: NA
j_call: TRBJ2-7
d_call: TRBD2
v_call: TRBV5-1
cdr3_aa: CASSFSFVLAGGSYEQYF
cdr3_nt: TGCGCCAGCAGCTTCTCATTTGTACTAGCGGGAGGGTCCTACGAGCAGTACTTC

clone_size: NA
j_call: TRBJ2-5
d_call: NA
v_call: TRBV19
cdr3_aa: CATNPGRRDETQYF
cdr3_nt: TGTGCCACCAACCCGGGAAGACGGGATGAGACCCAGTACTTC

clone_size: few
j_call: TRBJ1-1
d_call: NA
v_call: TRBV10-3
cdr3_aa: CAISEWTTENTEAFF
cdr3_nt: TGTGCCATCAGTGAGTGGACGACAGAGAACACTGAAGCTTTCTTT

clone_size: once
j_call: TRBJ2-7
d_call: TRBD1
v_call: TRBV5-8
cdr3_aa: CASSRTGVNDEQYF
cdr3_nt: TGTGCCAGCAGCCGGACAGGGGTGAATGATGAGCAGTACTTC

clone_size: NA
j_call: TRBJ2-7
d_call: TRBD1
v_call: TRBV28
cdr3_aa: CASSSSGTGSYEQYF
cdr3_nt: TGTGCCAGCAGTTCCTCCGGGACAGGCAGTTACGAGCAGTACTTC

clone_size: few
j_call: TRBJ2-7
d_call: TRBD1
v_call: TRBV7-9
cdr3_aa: CASSPGTGAYEQYF
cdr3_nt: TGTGCCAGCAGCCCCGGGACAGGGGCCTACGAGCAGTACTTC

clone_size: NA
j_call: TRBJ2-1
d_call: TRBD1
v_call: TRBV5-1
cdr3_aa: CASSSRQGAWDEQFF
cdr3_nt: TGCGCCAGCAGCTCGAGACAGGGGGCGTGGGATGAGCAGTTCTTC

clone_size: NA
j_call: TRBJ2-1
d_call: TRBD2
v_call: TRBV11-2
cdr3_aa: CASSTSGTSYNEQFF
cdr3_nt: TGTGCCAGCAGCACTAGCGGGACCAGCTACAATGAGCAGTTCTTC

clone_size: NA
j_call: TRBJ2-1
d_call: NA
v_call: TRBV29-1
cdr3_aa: CSVEDLPGHNRYNEQFF
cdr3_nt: TGCAGCGTTGAAGATCTCCCGGGACACAATAGGTACAATGAGCAGTTCTTC

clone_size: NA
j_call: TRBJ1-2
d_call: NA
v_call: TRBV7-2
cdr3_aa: CASSHEGVSAYGYTF
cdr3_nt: TGTGCCAGCAGCCACGAGGGGGTTTCGGCCTATGGCTACACCTTC